This T cell receptor beta chain stems from a study of somatic mutations in cytotoxic T cells in rheumatoid arthritis. The method was immunoSEQ multiplex PCR; TCRdb's version includes in-frame clones alone and lacks a portion of them. Of roughly 16,000 clones in the sample, about 72% were seen once. Looked up from germline, CDR1 is SGHRS and CDR2 is YFSETQ. This CDR3 comprises 17 residues. The J segment lost 4 bases and the V segment lost 2 bases, leaving 8 bases of the junction unmatched. V and J are TRBV5-1 and TRBJ2-2; 10 nucleotides agree with TRBD2. This TCR came from an adult with rheumatoid arthritis. The sample comprised CD8+ T cells sorted from blood. The CDR3 loop reads CASSFKRGGLFTGELFF. The CDR3 DNA reads as TGCGCCAGCAGCTTTAAGCGGGGGGGCCTTTTCACCGGGGAGCTGTTTTTT. Full variable domain (remainder filled in from reference TRBV5-1 and TRBJ2-2): KAGVTQTPRYLIKTRGQQVTLSCSPISGHRSVSWYQQTPGQGLQFLFEYFSETQRNKGNFPGRFSGRQFSNSRSEMNVSTLELGDSALYLCASSFKRGGLFTGELFFGEGSRLTVL.